This T cell receptor beta chain was identified during a study of metastatic and nonmetastatic thyroid tumors (dated by TCRdb to 2019 to 2021). Regarding the complete study: The researchers compared repertoires between peripheral blood samples and tumor or nodule tissue samples from patients with malignant or benign thyroid disease.

CDR1 and CDR2 (SEHNR, FQNEAQ) derive from the germline V gene (reference sequence). Inclusive of the bounding cysteine and phenylalanine, the CDR3 is 11 residues long. Only CDR3 DNA remains: 33 bases, in frame from the first base. Before undergoing thyroid surgery, none of the patients had been given any kind of treatment. Using T-cell receptor beta sequencing, the researchers looked back retrospectively at clinical samples from patients, gathered between the early 2010s and the late 2010s. As for this clone: The target of this receptor is not known. A read error may be the cause here, since a much bigger clone is one base away.

The library was built by means of PCR. Sequencing was carried out with an Illumina HiSeq 4000. High-throughput sequencing was used to profile the TCR beta-chain CDR3 region of each patient. The published analysis was carried out like this. The researchers built a classifier to tell apart papillary thyroid cancer patients with distant metastasis, based on CDR3 differences among clinicopathological groups. The Shannon index was used to measure repertoire diversity, and the Morisita-Horn index was used to measure how similar tumor and blood repertoires were. TCRdb's own reprocessing of the public reads used fastp at Q25 and MiXCR and kept productive beta chains. These V and J calls are TCRdb output, not the study's own analysis. The sample records roughly 20,000 clones, about a third of which are singletons. The ten biggest clones cover approximately 9.1% of the sample. Points the paper makes about the study in general: In both blood and tumor samples, TCR beta diversity was reported to be significantly higher in malignant tumors than in benign nodules.

The sequence is built from TRBV7-9 and TRBJ1-1; possibly the D gene is TRBD1, per 6 matching bases. This TCR was recovered from a male donor with papillary thyroid cancer or a benign thyroid nodule (not recorded which). Some clones in this sample may be carry-over from other donors' samples. Sequenced: tumor tissue. CDR3 loop: CVSSRQAEAFF. The nucleotides are TGTGTCAGCAGCCGACAGGCTGAAGCTTTCTTT.